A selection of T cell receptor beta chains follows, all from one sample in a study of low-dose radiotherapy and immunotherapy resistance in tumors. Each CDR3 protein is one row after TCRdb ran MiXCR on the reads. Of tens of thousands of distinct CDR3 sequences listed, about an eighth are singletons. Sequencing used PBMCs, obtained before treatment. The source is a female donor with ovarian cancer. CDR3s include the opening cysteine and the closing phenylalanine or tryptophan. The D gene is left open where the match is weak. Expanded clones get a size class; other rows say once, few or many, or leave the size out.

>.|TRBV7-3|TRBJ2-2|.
TGTGCCAGCAGTCTGGGGCTGGGCGCCGGGGAGCTGTTTTTT
CASSLGLGAGELFF
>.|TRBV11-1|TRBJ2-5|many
TGTGCCAGCAGCTTCCAAGCGGGCGGGGAGACCCAGTACTTC
CASSFQAGGETQYF
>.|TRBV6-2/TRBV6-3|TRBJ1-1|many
TGTGCCAGCAGCCTACGGGCGGGCGAAGCTTTCTTT
CASSLRAGEAFF
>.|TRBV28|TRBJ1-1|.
TGTGCCAGCAGGGGGAGTAGGGGTGGCACTGAAGCTTTCTTT
CASRGSRGGTEAFF
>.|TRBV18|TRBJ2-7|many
TGTGCCAGCTCACCACGCAGACAGGAGAACTACGAGCAGTACTTC
CASSPRRQENYEQYF
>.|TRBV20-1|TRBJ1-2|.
TGCAGTGCTCATTCCAGGGAGAATGGCTACACCTTC
CSAHSRENGYTF
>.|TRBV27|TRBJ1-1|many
TGTGCCAGCATTCTCTCGGGGGGCACTGAAGCTTTCTTT
CASILSGGTEAFF
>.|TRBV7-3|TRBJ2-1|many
TGTGCCAGCAGCTTAGGAGACAGTCGCTACAATGAGCAGTTCTTC
CASSLGDSRYNEQFF
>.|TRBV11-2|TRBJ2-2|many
TGTGCCAGCAGGAGTAGGGTAGCGAACACCGGGGAGCTGTTTTTT
CASRSRVANTGELFF
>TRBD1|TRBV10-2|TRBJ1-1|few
TGCGCCAGCAGTGACGTTGCAGGGGGGAGTGAAGCTTTCTTT
CASSDVAGGSEAFF
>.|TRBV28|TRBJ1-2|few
TGTGCCAGCAGTCCCGGGGCGTCTAACTATGGCTACACCTTC
CASSPGASNYGYTF
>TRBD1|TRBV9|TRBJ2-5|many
TGTGCCAGCAGCGTAGAGACACCACAGGGGGAGACCCAGTACTTC
CASSVETPQGETQYF
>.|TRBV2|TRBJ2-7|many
TGTGCCAGCTTCTACAGCTACCAATACGAGCAGTACTTC
CASFYSYQYEQYF
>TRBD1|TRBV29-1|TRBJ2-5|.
TGCAGCGTTGGGGACAGGGTTTGGGGAAGCCAGTACTTC
CSVGDRVWGSQYF
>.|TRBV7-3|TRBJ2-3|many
TGTGCCAGCAGCCCAATAGGTGGTCTGCTATCAGATACGCAGTATTTT
CASSPIGGLLSDTQYF
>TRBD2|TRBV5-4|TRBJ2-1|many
TGTGCCAGCAGCTGGGGGGGGGATGAGCAGTTCTTC
CASSWGGDEQFF
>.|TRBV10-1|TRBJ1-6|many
TGCGCCAGCAGTGATAACAGAAATTCACCCCTCCACTTT
CASSDNRNSPLHF
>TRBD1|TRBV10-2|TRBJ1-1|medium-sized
TGCGCCAGCAGGGCGACAGGGGTGAACACTGAAGCTTTCTTT
CASRATGVNTEAFF
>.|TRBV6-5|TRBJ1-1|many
TGTGCCAGCAGTTACTCCATGGGTGGGACCATGAACACTGAAGCTTTCTTT
CASSYSMGGTMNTEAFF
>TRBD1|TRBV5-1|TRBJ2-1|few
TGCGCCAGCAGCCAAGGACAGGGGGGCCACAATGAGCAGTTCTTC
CASSQGQGGHNEQFF
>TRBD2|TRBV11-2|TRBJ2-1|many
TGTGCCAGCAGCTCTGCTAGCGGGGGGTACAATGAGCAGTTCTTC
CASSSASGGYNEQFF
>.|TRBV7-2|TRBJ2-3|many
TGTGCCAGCAGCTTAGTGGGCCCGCAGTATTTT
CASSLVGPQYF
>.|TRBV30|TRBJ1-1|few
TGTGCCTGGGCCAGGTCGGGCACTGAAGCTTTCTTT
CAWARSGTEAFF
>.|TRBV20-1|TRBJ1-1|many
TGCAGTGCCCATCAACAGGGAAGGGTCACTGAAGCTTTCTTT
CSAHQQGRVTEAFF
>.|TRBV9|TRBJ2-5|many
TGTGCCAGCAGCTCCCAGGAAGGGACTTTTCAAGAGACCCAGTACTTC
CASSSQEGTFQETQYF
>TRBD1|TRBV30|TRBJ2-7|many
TGTGCCTGGATGGGACAGGGCTACGAGCAGTACTTC
CAWMGQGYEQYF
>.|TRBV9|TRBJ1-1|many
TGTGCCAGCAGTGCCGGGGCTTACACTGAAGCTTTCTTT
CASSAGAYTEAFF
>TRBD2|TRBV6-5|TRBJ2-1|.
TGTGCCAGCAGTTCTACAGGCGGGGGATCCTACAATGAGCAGTTCTTC
CASSSTGGGSYNEQFF
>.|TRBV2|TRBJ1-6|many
TGTGCCAGCAGCCGCCAGGGCAGTCACCATTCGCCCCTCCACTTT
CASSRQGSHHSPLHF
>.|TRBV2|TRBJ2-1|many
TGTGCCAGCAACGAGGGGGACGCGAGGGAGCAGTTCTTC
CASNEGDAREQFF
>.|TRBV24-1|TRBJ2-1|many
TGTGCCACCAGTGATGTGGTCAGACGAAATGAGCAGTTCTTC
CATSDVVRRNEQFF
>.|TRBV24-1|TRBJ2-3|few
TGTGCCACCAGTGATTTCGGAGGGGCAGATACGCAGTATTTT
CATSDFGGADTQYF
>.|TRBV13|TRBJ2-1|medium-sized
TGTGCCAGCAGCTTAGGGAGAGAAGAGCAGTTCTTC
CASSLGREEQFF
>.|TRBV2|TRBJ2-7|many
TGTGCCAGCAGGCGCCTGGACTTCGCGACCTACGAGCAGTACTTC
CASRRLDFATYEQYF
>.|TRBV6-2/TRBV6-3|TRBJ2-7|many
TGTGCCAGCAGGTCTTCAGGGAACTACGAGCAGTACTTC
CASRSSGNYEQYF
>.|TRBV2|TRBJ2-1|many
TGTGCCAGCCAAAAACAGAACTCCTACAATGAGCAGTTCTTC
CASQKQNSYNEQFF
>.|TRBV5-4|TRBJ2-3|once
TGTGCCAGCAGCTCCGGATTCGGGATCACAGATACGCAGTATTTT
CASSSGFGITDTQYF
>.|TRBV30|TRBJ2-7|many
TGTGCCTGGAGTATCGGCTACGAGCAGTACTTC
CAWSIGYEQYF
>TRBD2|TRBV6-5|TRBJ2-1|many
TGTGCCAGCAGTTACCAGTTTCGAGCGGGGGGGCTCAATGAGCAGTTCTTC
CASSYQFRAGGLNEQFF
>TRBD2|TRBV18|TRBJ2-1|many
TGTGCCAGCTCACCATCCAGCGGGGGGGCCAATGAGCAGTTCTTC
CASSPSSGGANEQFF
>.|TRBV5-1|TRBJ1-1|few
TGCGCCAGCAGCTGGGAACCCCCGGGGGACACTGAAGCTTTCTTT
CASSWEPPGDTEAFF
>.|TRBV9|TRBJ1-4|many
TGTGCCAGCAGCGGGCCTAATGAAAAACTGTTTTTT
CASSGPNEKLFF
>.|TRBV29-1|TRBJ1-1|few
TGCAGCGTTGTGGCAGGGGACACTGAAGCTTTCTTT
CSVVAGDTEAFF
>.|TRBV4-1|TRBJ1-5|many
TGCGCCAGCAGCCTCAAGATAATCGGCACAAATAGCAATCAGCCCCAGCATTTT
CASSLKIIGTNSNQPQHF
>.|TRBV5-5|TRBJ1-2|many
TGTGCCAGCAGCCCGGACAATCGTGGCTACACCTTC
CASSPDNRGYTF
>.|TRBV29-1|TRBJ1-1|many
TGCAGCGTCTGTAGGGGGGACACTGAAGCTTTCTTT
CSVCRGDTEAFF
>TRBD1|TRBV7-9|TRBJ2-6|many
TGTGCCAGCAGCTTTACAGGGGGCGCGGTGAGTGGGGCCAACGTCCTGACTTTC
CASSFTGGAVSGANVLTF
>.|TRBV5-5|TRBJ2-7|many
TGTGCCAGCAGCTTTGGAGTCCCCTCCTACGAGCAGTACTTC
CASSFGVPSYEQYF
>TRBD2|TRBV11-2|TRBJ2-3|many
TGTGCCAGCAGCTTAGTGGGAGGGCACACAGATACGCAGTATTTT
CASSLVGGHTDTQYF
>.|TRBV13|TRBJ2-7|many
TGTGCCAGCAGCCCCTTCAACGCCTACGAGCAGTACTTC
CASSPFNAYEQYF
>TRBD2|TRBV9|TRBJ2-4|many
TGTGCCAGCAGCGTAGCCCTCAGGACTAGCGGGGAAAACATTCAGTACTTC
CASSVALRTSGENIQYF
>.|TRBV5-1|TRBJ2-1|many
TGCGCCAGCAGCTTGAGCGCAGGTTGGCTTGAGCAGTTCTTC
CASSLSAGWLEQFF
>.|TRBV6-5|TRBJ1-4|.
.
CASSVRGGGSGNCFF
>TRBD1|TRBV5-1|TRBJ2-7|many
TGCGCCAGCAGCCCGGGACAGGCCTCTGTGCTCGAGCAGTACTTC
CASSPGQASVLEQYF
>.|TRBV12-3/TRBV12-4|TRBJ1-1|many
TGTGCCAGCAGTCCGAGTCGATCCGTCATGAACACTGAAGCTTTCTTT
CASSPSRSVMNTEAFF
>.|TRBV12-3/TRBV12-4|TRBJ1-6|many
TGTGCCAGCAGTTTAGGGGGGGTAGGCAATTCACCCCTCCACTTT
CASSLGGVGNSPLHF
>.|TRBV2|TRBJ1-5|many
TGTGCCAGCGGTGGCGGTAATCAGCCCCAGCATTTT
CASGGGNQPQHF
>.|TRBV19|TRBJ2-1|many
TGTGCCAGTAGTAGAGGACAGCCCTACAATGAGCAGTTCTTC
CASSRGQPYNEQFF
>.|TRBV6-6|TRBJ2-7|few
TGTGCCAGCAGTTACTTGGGCGGGGAACGGAACGAGCAGTACTTC
CASSYLGGERNEQYF